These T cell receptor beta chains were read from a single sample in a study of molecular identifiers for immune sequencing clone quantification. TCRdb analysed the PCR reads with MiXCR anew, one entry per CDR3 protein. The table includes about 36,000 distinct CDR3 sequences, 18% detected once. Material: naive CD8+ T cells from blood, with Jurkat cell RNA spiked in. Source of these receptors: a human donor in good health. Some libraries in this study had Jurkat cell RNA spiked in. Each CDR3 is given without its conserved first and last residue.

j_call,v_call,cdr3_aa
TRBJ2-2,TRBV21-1,ASSRSGSAAGELF
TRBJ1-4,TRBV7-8,ASSPLGQQSTNEKLF
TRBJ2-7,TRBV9,ASSVAGTSYEQY
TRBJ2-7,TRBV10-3,AGGTGGFLPYEQY
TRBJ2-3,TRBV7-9,ASSFSGSTDTQY
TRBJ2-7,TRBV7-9,ASSSEGWPYEQY
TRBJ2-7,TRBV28,ACSGQPPYEQY
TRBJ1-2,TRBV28,ASSYRQGAYDYGYT
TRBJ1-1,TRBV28,ASSWRTEAF
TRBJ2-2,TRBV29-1,SVEVPVGPRVINTGELF
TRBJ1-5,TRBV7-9,ASSLATWGYDQPQH
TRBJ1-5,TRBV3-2,ASCGGSDQPQH
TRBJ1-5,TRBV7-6,ASSLGGGYLGNQPQH
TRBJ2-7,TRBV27,ASSLGLAGGPSYEQY
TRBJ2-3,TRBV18,ASSPPQVTDTQY
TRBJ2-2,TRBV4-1,ASSPWTRPGELF
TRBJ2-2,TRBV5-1,ASSISQKIGELF
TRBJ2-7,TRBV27,ASSLGGQFYEQY
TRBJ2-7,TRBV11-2,ASSLESRDIYEQY
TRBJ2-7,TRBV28,ASSFRGIISYEQY
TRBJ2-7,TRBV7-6,ANSPSGYSYEQY
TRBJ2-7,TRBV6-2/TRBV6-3,ASSVSYEQY
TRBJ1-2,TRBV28,ASSLTGVFDGYT
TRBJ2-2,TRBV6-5,ASSWGQGNTGELF
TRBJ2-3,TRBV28,ATIGINLPDTQY
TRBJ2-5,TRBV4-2,ASSLGTAQETQY
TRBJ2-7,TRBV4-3,ASSQAIGAYEQY
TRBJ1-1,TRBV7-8,ASSGGGVGAF
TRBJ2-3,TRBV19,ASSMAGGGTDTQY
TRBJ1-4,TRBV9,ASSVDGGNEKLF
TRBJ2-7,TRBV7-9,ASSFAPGYEQY
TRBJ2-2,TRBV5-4,ASSLYPGELF
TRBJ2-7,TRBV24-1,ATSDITGPDELY
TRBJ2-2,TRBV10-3,AISPTSGSRTGELF
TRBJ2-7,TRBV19,ASTTGTRGVYEQY
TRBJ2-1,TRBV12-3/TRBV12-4,ASSLSRYEQF
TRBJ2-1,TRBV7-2,ASSQTSGNNEQF
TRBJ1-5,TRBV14,ASSQGGQPQH
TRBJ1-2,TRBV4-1,ASSQDWGSDGYT
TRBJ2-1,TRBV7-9,ASSSPGGLYNEQF
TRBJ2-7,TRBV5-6,ASREGFDEQY
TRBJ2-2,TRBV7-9,ASTPVPSTGELF
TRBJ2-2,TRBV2,ASSATVSGTGELF
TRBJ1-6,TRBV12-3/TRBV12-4,ASSLGGPLH
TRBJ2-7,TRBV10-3,AIGKGGEQY
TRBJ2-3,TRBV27,ASSLSPGGADTQY
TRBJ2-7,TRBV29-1,SVLGRYGSYEQY
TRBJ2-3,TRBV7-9,ASSLVAGGSDTQY
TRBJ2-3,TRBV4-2,ASSQDEGPDTQY
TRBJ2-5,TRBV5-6,ASSFGETQY
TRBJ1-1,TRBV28,ASSPPGTGSGTEAF